The clone carrying this T cell receptor (beta chain) was counted between two and nine times. The antigen remains undetermined. Each CDR3 protein is one row after TCRdb ran MiXCR on the reads. The table records under 800,000 distinct CDR3 sequences, 24% of them present only once. The data were obtained in a study of T cell repertoires in cytomegalovirus infection. Study-wide background: Through public TCR beta signatures, both CMV infection and matching HLA type were indicated. Overall study findings and caveats: Cumulative public TCR beta family frequency identified CMV carriers with the relevant HLA. What dominated the ex vivo response were HLA-C-restricted CMV-specific TCR beta clonotypes.

The CDR3 has 13 residues. Unmatched junction bases numbered 8, after V lost 7 bases and J lost 5 bases. Germline loops: CDR1 SEHNR, CDR2 FQNEAQ (reference sequence). The clonotype comes from a human donor in good health (CMV status not recorded). Some clones in this sample may be carry-over from other donors' samples. The J gene is TRBJ2-7, the V gene TRBV7-9; 7 positions match TRBD2. Material: CD8+ T cells from PBMCs. The CDR3 reads CASTRTRSHEQYF. CDR3 in DNA: TGTGCCAGCACCCGGACTAGGTCCCACGAGCAGTACTTC.